The entry below gives a single T cell receptor (beta chain) sequence along with its context. The data originate from a study of technical replicates of blood from a few donors. Profiled with immunoSEQ multiplex PCR; TCRdb holds only in-frame clones, not every one. The table has approximately 78,000 clones, over 85% seen once; the top ten hold roughly 0.4%. V lost 3 bases and J lost 5, with 28 bases in between. CDR3 length: 19 amino acids. Per the germline V gene, CDR1 is LNHNV and CDR2 is YYDKDF (reference sequence). The chain employs TRBV15 and TRBJ2-5; tentatively, D is TRBD1 (7 bases). The clonotype was recovered from a human donor in good health. Source material: T cells isolated from PBMCs. The CDR3 is CATSSDTGLGGNRGETQYF. CDR3 sequence (DNA): TGTGCCACCAGCAGCGATACTGGGTTAGGGGGCAATCGGGGGGAGACCCAGTACTTC. Based on the CDR3 plus reference TRBV15 and TRBJ2-5, the full variable domain is DAMVIQNPRYQVTQFGKPVTLSCSQTLNHNVMYWYQQKSSQAPKLLFHYYDKDFNNEADTPDNFQSRRPNTSFCFLDIRSPGLGDTAMYLCATSSDTGLGGNRGETQYFGPGTRLLVL.